The TCR beta chain under discussion was sequenced for a study of OX40 agonist ivuxolimab in advanced cancers. About the research overall: The group had a mean age of about 60 years, ranged from about 23 to 85, and was less than 85% male.

In regard to this clone: Its antigen remains unidentified.

Germline V CDR1 and CDR2: SNHLY, FYNNEI. The CDR3 contains 15 residues. V lost 0 bases, J lost 0 bases, and 9 bases lay in between. Data came from immunoSEQ multiplex PCR; TCRdb stores just in-frame clones and leaves some out. The table shows some 74,000 clones, with under 85% occurring only once. Patients with a history of autoimmune disease or on systemic immunosuppression were excluded. The sampling schedule covered blood at baseline, cycle 4 day 1, and cycle 7 day 1. Study findings and constraints: Both blood CD4+ and CD8+ T cells showed clonal growth by week 6 at 0.1 to 3.0 mg/kg.

This TCR came from an adult with an advanced solid tumor such as melanoma, head and neck, liver or kidney cancer. The sample here was CD4+ or CD8+ T cells sorted from blood, taken in a trial of the OX40 agonist ivuxolimab. This chain links TRBV2 with TRBJ2-7, with D unresolved. Here the CDR3 reads CASSEAELPSYEQYF. The CDR3 DNA sequence: TGTGCCAGCAGTGAAGCTGAATTGCCCTCCTACGAGCAGTACTTC.